This is a list of T cell receptor beta chains from one sample in a study of blood T cell repertoires in COVID-19. This table comes from immunoSEQ multiplex PCR, and its TCRdb copy is limited to in-frame clones, with some not included. The profile shows approximately 68,000 clones, about 81% of them singletons. The sequencing sample was made of peripheral blood. The receptors were gathered from a human donor in a cohort sampled during active COVID-19. The CDR3 runs from the conserved cysteine through the conserved F or W. D genes are given only for firm matches. Part of the rows lack a size; the others show once, few, many or a class for expanded clones.

j_call,v_call,d_call,clone_size,cdr3_nt,cdr3_aa
TRBJ2-5,TRBV5-5,.,few,TGTGCCAGCAGCTTGGGAACTATCCGGGAGACCCAGTACTTC,CASSLGTIRETQYF
TRBJ2-5,TRBV3-1/TRBV3-2,.,.,TGTGCCAGCAGCCAAGAGGTGGCGGGACTGGATGAGACCCAGTACTTC,CASSQEVAGLDETQYF
TRBJ1-3,TRBV11-2,TRBD1,.,TGTGCCAGCAGCCAAGGACAGGCCCTCTCTGGAAACACCATATATTTT,CASSQGQALSGNTIYF
TRBJ2-1,TRBV9,.,.,TGTGCCAGCGGCCACGGGGCGGGAACCAATGAGCAGTTCTTC,CASGHGAGTNEQFF
TRBJ1-4,TRBV11-2,TRBD1,.,TGTGCCAGCAGCTCGGGACAGCCGAATGAAAAACTGTTTTTT,CASSSGQPNEKLFF
TRBJ1-2,TRBV19,.,.,TGTGCCAGTAGCCTGGACAGTGTCGCTAACTATGGCTACACCTTC,CASSLDSVANYGYTF
TRBJ2-1,TRBV28,TRBD1,.,TGTGCCAGCAGTTTAACAGGGGACTCCTACAATGAGCAGTTCTTC,CASSLTGDSYNEQFF
TRBJ2-6,TRBV5-4,TRBD1,.,TGTGCCAGCAGCGGCCCGGGACAGTCTGGGGCCAACGTCCTGACTTTC,CASSGPGQSGANVLTF
TRBJ2-1,TRBV7-7,.,.,TGTGCTAGCAGCTTAGTTCCGGGAGCCTCCTACAATGAGCAGTTCTTC,CASSLVPGASYNEQFF
TRBJ2-1,TRBV2,.,.,TGTGCCAGCAGTGGAACGGGCTTCGGAGGGCTCAATGAGCAGTTCTTC,CASSGTGFGGLNEQFF
TRBJ2-1,TRBV20-1,TRBD2,.,TGCAGTGCTAGTCCTATTCTAGCGGGAGTTTACAATGAGCAGTTCTTC,CSASPILAGVYNEQFF
TRBJ1-1,TRBV6-5,TRBD1,.,TGTGCCAGCACCACAGGGGGCGGGAACACTGAAGCTTTCTTT,CASTTGGGNTEAFF
TRBJ2-1,TRBV2,TRBD2,.,TGTGCCAGCAGTGAGGGACTAGCGGGAGGACCCGCCGGTGAGCAGTTCTTC,CASSEGLAGGPAGEQFF
TRBJ2-3,TRBV2,.,.,TGTGCCAGCAGTAGCGGGCCCCCCCCAGATACGCAGTATTTT,CASSSGPPPDTQYF
TRBJ1-1,TRBV6-5,TRBD1,.,TGTGCCAGCAGCGCGACAGGGGGGGCCACTGAAGCTTTCTTT,CASSATGGATEAFF
TRBJ1-2,TRBV9,.,.,TGTGCCAGCAGCCCAACTGCGGGACGGGATAACTATGGCTACACCTTC,CASSPTAGRDNYGYTF
TRBJ2-1,TRBV6-5,TRBD2,.,TGTGCCAGCAGTTCCAGCGGGAAAGGAAATGAGCAGTTCTTC,CASSSSGKGNEQFF
TRBJ2-7,TRBV27,.,.,TGTGCCAGCAGTTTATACGGGAACCCTCCCTCCTACGAGCAGTACTTC,CASSLYGNPPSYEQYF